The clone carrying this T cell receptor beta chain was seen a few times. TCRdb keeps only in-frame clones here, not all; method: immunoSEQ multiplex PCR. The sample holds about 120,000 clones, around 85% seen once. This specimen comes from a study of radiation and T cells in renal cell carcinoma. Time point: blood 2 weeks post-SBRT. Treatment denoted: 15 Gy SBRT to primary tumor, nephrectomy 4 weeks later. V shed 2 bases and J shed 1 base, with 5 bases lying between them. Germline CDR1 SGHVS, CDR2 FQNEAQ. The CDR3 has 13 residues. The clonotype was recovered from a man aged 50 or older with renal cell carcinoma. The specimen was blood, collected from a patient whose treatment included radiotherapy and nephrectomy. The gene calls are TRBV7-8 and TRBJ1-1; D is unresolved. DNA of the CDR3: TGTGCCAGCAGCTTACCACAGAACACTGAAGCTTTCTTT. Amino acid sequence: CASSLPQNTEAFF.